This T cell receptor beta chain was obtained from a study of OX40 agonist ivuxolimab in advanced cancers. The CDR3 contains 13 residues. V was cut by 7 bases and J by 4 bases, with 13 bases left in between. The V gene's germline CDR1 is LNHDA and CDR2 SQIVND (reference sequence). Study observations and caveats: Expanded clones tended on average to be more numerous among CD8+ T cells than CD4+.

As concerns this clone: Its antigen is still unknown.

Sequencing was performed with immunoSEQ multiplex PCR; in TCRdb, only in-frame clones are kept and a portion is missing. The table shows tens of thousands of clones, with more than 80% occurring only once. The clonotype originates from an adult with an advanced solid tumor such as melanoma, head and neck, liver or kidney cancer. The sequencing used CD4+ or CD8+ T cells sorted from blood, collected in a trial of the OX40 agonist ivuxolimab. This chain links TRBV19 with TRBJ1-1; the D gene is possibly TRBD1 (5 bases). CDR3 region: CASIARRGTEAFF. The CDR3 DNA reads TGTGCCAGTATAGCCAGGAGGGGCACTGAAGCTTTCTTT.